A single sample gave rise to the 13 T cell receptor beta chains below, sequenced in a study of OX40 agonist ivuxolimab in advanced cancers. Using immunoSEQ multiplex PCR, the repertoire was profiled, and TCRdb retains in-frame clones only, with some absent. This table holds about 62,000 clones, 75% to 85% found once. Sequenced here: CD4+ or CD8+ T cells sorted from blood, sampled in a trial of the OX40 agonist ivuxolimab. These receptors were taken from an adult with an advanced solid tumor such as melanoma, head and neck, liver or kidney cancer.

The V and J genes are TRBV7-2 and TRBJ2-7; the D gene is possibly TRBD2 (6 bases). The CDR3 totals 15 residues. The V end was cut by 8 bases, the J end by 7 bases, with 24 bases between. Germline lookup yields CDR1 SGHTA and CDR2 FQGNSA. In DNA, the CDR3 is TGTGCCAGCGCCGATTCGAGCGGGTTGGGATGGGAGCAGTACTTC. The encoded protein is CASADSSGLGWEQYF. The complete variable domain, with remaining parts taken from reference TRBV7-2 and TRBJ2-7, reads GAGVSQSPSNKVTEKGKDVELRCDPISGHTALYWYRQSLGQGLEFLIYFQGNSAPDKSGLPSDRFSAERTGGSVSTLTIQRTQQEDSAVYLCASADSSGLGWEQYFGPGTRLTVT.

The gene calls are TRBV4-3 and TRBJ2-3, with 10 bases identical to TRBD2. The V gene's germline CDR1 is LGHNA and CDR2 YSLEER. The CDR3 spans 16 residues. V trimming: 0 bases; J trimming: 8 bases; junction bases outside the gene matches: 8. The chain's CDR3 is CASSQDRTSGVSTQYF. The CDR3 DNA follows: TGCGCCAGCAGCCAAGATCGGACTAGCGGAGTTTCTACGCAGTATTTT.

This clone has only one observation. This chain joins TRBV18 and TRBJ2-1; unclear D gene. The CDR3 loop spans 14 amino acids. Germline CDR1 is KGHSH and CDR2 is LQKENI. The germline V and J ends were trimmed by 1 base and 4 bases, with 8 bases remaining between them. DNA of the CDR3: TGTGCCAGCTCACCACTTCCGCTATACAATGAGCAGTTCTTC. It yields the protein CASSPLPLYNEQFF.

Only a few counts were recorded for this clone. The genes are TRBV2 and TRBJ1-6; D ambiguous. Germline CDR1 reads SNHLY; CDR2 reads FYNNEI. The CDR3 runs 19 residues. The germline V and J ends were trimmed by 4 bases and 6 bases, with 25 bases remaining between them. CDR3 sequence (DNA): TGTGCCAGCAGTGTGACATTTTCTGTAGACTTAGAACTTAATTCACCCCTCCACTTT. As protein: CASSVTFSVDLELNSPLHF.

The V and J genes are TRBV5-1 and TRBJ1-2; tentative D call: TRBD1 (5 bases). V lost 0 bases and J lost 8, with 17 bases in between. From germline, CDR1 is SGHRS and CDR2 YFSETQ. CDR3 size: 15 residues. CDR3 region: CASSLAIGGARGYTF. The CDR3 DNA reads TGCGCCAGCAGCTTGGCTATTGGAGGGGCCCGCGGCTACACCTTC. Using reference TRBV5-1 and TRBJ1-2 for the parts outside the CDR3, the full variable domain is KAGVTQTPRYLIKTRGQQVTLSCSPISGHRSVSWYQQTPGQGLQFLFEYFSETQRNKGNFPGRFSGRQFSNSRSEMNVSTLELGDSALYLCASSLAIGGARGYTFGSGTRLTVV.

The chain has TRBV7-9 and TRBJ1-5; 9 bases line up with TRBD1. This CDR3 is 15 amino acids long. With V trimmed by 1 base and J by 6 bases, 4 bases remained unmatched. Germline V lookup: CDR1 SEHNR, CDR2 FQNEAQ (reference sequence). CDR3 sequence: CASSLGTGAVQPQHF. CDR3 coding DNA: TGTGCCAGCAGCTTAGGGACAGGGGCCGTTCAGCCCCAGCATTTT.

CDR3 protein: CASSFRGLSGNTIYF. Written as DNA, the CDR3 is TGTGCCAGCAGCTTTAGGGGGCTCTCTGGAAACACCATATATTTT. J is TRBJ1-3 and V is TRBV5-6; TRBD1 agrees at 7 bases. In germline, CDR1 is SGHDT, CDR2 YYEEEE. V lost 2 bases to trimming and J lost 0 bases; unmatched junction nucleotides: 2. The CDR3 length is 15 residues. The whole variable domain, remainder taken from reference TRBV5-6 and TRBJ1-3, is DAGVTQSPTHLIKTRGQQVTLRCSPKSGHDTVSWYQQALGQGPQFIFQYYEEEERQRGNFPDRFSGHQFPNYSSELNVNALLLGDSALYLCASSFRGLSGNTIYFGEGSWLTVV.

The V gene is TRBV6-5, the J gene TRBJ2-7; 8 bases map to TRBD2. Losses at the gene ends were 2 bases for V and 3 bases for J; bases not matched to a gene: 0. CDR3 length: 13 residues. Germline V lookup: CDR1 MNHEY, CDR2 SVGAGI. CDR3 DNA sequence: TGTGCCAGCAGTTACGCGGGGGGCTACGAGCAGTACTTC. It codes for CASSYAGGYEQYF.

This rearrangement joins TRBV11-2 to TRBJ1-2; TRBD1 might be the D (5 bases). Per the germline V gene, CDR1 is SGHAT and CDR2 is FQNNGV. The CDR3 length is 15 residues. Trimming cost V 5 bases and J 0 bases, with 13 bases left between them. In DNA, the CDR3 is TGTGCCAGCAGCCACGGACAATCATCTAACTATGGCTACACCTTC. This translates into CASSHGQSSNYGYTF.

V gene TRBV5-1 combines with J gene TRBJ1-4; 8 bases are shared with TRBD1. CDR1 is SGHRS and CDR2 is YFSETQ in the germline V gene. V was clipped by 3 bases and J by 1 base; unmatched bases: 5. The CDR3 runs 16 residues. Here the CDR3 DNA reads TGCGCCAGCAGCTCTCAGGGGGCGGTAACTAATGAAAAACTGTTTTTT. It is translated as CASSSQGAVTNEKLFF.

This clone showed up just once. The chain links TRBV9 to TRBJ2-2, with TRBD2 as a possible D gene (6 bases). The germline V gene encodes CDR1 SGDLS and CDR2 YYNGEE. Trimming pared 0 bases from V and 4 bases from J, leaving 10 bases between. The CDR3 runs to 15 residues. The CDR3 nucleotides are TGTGCCAGCAGCGTAGTAGCGGAGGGCACCGGGGAGCTGTTTTTT. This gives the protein CASSVVAEGTGELFF.

The CDR3 is CASSSRLAGVYEQYF. The CDR3 DNA reads TGTGCCAGCAGTTCGAGGCTAGCGGGAGTCTACGAGCAGTACTTC. V gene TRBV6-5 combines with J gene TRBJ2-7; 10 bases are shared with TRBD2. The CDR3 spans 15 residues. CDR1 is MNHEY, CDR2 SVGAGI, per germline. The V segment lost 4 bases and the J segment 3 bases; nucleotides outside the gene matches: 6.

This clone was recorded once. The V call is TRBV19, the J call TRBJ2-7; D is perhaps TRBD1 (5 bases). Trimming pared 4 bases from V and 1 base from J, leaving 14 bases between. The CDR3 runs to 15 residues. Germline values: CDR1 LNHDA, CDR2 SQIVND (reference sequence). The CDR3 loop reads CASSRTRVSSYEQYF. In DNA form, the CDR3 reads TGTGCCAGTAGTAGGACCAGGGTTTCTTCCTACGAGCAGTACTTC.